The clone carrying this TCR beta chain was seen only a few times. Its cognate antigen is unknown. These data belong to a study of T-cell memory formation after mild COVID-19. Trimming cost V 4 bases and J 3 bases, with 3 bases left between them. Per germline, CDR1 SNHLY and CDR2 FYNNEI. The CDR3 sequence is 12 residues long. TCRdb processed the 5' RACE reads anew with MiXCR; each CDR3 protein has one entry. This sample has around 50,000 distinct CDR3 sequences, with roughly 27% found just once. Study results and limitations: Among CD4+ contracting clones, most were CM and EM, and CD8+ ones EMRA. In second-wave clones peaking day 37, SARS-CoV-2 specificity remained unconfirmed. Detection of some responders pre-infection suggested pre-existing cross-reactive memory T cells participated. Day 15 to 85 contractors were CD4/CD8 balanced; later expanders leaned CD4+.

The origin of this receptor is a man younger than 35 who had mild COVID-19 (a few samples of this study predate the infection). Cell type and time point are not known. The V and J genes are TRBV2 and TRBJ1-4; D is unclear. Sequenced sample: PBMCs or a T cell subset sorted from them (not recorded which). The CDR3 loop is CASSGANEKLFF. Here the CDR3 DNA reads TGTGCCAGCAGTGGTGCTAATGAAAAACTGTTTTTT.